The clone carrying this TCR beta chain was observed a single time. V gave up 0 bases and J gave up 2 bases, with 13 bases separating them. Germline V gene data show CDR1 as KGHSH and CDR2 as LQKENI. The CDR3 sequence is 16 residues long. The data stem from a study of cytomegalovirus exposure and HLA in healthy donors. It was with 60 Vbeta and 13 Jbeta primers that the PCR ran. Profiled with immunoSEQ multiplex PCR; TCRdb holds only in-frame clones, not every one. The table lists approximately 170,000 clones, around 72% of them singletons. The sequence derives from a man in his forties or fifties in good health and CMV-seronegative. The sequenced material came from PBMCs. The chain has TRBV18 and TRBJ2-5; maybe TRBD2 (6 bases). The CDR3 coding sequence is TGTGCCAGCTCACCACCGGGGACTCCGCGTCAAGAGACCCAGTACTTC. Its translation: CASSPPGTPRQETQYF.